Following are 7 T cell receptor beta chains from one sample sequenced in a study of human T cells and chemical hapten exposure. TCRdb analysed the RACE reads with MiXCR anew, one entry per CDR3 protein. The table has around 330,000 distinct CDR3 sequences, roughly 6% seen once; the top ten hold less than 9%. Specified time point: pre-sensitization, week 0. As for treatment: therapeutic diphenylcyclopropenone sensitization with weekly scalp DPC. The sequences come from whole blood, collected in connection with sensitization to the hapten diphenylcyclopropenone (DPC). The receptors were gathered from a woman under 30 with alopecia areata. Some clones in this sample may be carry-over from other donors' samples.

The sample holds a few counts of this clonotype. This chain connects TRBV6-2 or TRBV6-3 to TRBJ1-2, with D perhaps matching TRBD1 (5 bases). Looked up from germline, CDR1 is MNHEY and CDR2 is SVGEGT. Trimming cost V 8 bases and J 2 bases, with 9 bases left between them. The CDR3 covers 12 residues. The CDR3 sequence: CASGYRNYGYTF. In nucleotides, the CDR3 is TGTGCCAGCGGATACAGGAACTATGGCTACACCTTC.

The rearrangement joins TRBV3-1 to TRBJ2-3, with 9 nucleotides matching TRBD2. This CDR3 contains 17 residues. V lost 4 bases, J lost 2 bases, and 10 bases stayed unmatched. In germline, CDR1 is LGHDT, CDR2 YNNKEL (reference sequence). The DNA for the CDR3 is TGTGCCAGCAGCCCCGACTCTGCGGGGGGGTACACAGATACGCAGTATTTT. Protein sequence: CASSPDSAGGYTDTQYF.

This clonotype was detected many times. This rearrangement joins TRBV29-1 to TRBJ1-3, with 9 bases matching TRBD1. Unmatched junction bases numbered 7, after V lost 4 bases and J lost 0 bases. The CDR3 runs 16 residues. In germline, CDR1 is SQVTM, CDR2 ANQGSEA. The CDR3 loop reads CSVVRDRAVSGNTIYF. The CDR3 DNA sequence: TGCAGCGTTGTCAGGGACAGGGCTGTCTCTGGAAACACCATATATTTT.

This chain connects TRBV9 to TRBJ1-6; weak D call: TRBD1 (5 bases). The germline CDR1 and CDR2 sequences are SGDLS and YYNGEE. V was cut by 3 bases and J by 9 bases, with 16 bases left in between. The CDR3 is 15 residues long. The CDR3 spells CASSGADSRRSPLHF. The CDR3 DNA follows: TGTGCCAGCAGCGGGGCTGACAGTCGGCGTTCACCCCTCCACTTT.

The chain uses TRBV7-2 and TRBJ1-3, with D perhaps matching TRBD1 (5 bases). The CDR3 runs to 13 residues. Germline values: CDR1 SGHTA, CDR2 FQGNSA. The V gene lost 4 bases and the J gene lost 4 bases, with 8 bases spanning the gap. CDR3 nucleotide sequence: TGTGCCAGCAGCTCGACAGAGGGAAACACCATATATTTT. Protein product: CASSSTEGNTIYF.

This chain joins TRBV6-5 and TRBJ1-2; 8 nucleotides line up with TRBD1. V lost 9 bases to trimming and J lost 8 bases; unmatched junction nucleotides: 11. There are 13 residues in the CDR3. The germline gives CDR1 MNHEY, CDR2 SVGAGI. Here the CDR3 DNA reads TGTGCCAGTTCGCGCGGACAGGGAGCCGGCTACACCTTC. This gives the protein CASSRGQGAGYTF.

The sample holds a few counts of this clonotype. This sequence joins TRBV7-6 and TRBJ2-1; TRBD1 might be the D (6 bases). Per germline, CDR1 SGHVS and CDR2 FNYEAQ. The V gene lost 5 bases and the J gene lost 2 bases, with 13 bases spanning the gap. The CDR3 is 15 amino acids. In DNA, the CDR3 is TGTGCCAGCAGCCTCCGACAGGATCCCTACAATGAGCAGTTCTTC. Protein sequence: CASSLRQDPYNEQFF.